The TCR beta chain under discussion was sequenced for a study of metastatic and nonmetastatic thyroid tumors. This clone has ten or more counts. In the original analysis: Clinicopathological groups of papillary thyroid cancer showed CDR3 differences that were used to build a distant-metastasis classifier. TCRdb recomputed clones from the PCR reads via MiXCR. These V and J calls are TCRdb output, not the study's own analysis. Counted here are roughly 14,000 clones, less than 35% occurring once; the ten biggest clones make up about a quarter. This CDR3 is 14 amino acids long. The V gene's germline CDR1 is LGHDT and CDR2 YNNKEL (reference sequence). V gave up 1 base and J gave up 7 bases; unmatched junction bases: 2. Thyroid surgery was performed in patients who had received no treatment beforehand.

The source of this sequence is a female donor with papillary thyroid cancer or a benign thyroid nodule (not recorded which). Some clones in this sample may be carry-over from other donors' samples. The source material was tumor tissue. V and J are TRBV3-1 and TRBJ1-4, with 8 nucleotides matching TRBD1. The CDR3: CASSQGTGGEKLFF. CDR3 DNA: TGTGCCAGCAGCCAAGGCACAGGGGGTGAAAAACTGTTTTTT.